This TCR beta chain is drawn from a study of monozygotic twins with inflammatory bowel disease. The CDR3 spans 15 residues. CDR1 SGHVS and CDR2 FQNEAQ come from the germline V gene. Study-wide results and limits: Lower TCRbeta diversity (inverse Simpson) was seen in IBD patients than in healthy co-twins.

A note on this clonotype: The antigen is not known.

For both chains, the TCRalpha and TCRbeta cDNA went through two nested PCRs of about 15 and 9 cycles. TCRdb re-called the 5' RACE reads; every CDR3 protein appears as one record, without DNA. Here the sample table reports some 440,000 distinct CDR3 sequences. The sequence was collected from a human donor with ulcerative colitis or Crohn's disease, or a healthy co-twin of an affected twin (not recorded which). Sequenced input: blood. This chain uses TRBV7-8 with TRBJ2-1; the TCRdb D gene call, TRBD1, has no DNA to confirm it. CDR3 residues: CASSILWGPGNEQFF.